This TCR beta chain was sequenced in a study of tumor-infiltrating lymphocytes in primary liver carcinoma. The length of the CDR3 is 14 residues. Germline lookup yields CDR1 MNHNS and CDR2 SASEGT. Making TCR beta cDNA involved approximately 510 ng total RNA and a constant-region primer. What produced the TCR beta libraries was three nested multiplex PCR rounds using slightly modified ARM-PCR. Use of TRBV1-TRBV30 forward primers with a C-beta reverse primer characterized the first two PCR rounds, which lasted approximately 11 cycles each. Each CDR3 protein is one row after TCRdb ran MiXCR on the multiplex PCR reads. The sample includes approximately 88,000 distinct CDR3 sequences, about 70% of them seen just once. Co-extraction of RNA and DNA was performed on roughly 20-34 mg of unsorted bulk tissue. Details on this clonotype: The junction does not match germline at one end; this may be a read error.

The gene calls are TRBV6-1 and TRBJ2-7; 9 nucleotides match TRBD2. The sequence was obtained from a man between 35 and 55 years old with primary liver carcinoma and hepatitis B virus infection. The sample comprised tumor-adjacent normal liver tissue. CDR3 sequence (DNA): TGTGCCGGCAGTCTTCGACTAGCGGCCTACGAGCAGTACTTC. As protein: CAGSLRLAAYEQYF.